Listed below are T cell receptor beta chains from one sample, sequenced in a study of graft-versus-host responses after intestinal transplantation. The table came from immunoSEQ multiplex PCR; TCRdb's copy has only in-frame clones and leaves some out. The table lists about 15,000 clones, about 29% of them singletons. The material was alloreactive CD4+ T cells from a mixed lymphocyte reaction culture, obtained before intestinal transplant. The receptors come from a human patient who received an intestinal transplant. CDR3s include the opening cysteine and the closing phenylalanine or tryptophan. The D gene is left open where the match is weak. Rows give clone size only sometimes, using once, few, many, or a class for an expanded clone.

D | size | J | V | CDR3 | DNA
TRBD2 | . | TRBJ2-7 | TRBV11-2 | CASSPRTSRSTEQYF | TGTGCCAGCAGCCCGCGGACTAGCAGGAGTACCGAGCAGTACTTC
TRBD2 | few | TRBJ2-3 | TRBV10-3 | CASSLTSGRATDTQYF | TGTGCCAGCAGTTTGACTAGCGGGAGGGCCACAGATACGCAGTATTTT
TRBD2 | few | TRBJ2-7 | TRBV10-2 | CASRGGSGSYEQYF | TGCGCCAGCCGTGGCGGTAGCGGGAGCTACGAGCAGTACTTC
. | once | TRBJ1-6 | TRBV7-9 | CASSRLLDYNSPLHF | TGTGCCAGCAGTAGGCTCCTGGATTATAATTCACCCCTCCACTTT
. | few | TRBJ2-2 | TRBV28 | CATRWGTNTGELFF | TGTGCCACCAGGTGGGGGACGAACACCGGGGAGCTGTTTTTT
. | . | TRBJ1-5 | TRBV7-2 | CASSPRLAPNQPQHF | TGTGCCAGCAGCCCCCGCCTAGCTCCCAATCAGCCCCAGCATTTT
. | once | TRBJ2-5 | TRBV11-2 | CASSLYEGDETQYF | TGTGCCAGCAGCTTGTACGAAGGGGACGAGACCCAGTACTTC
TRBD1 | . | TRBJ1-2 | TRBV6-9 | CASSRQGAWGYTF | TGTGCCAGCAGCCGACAGGGGGCATGGGGCTACACCTTC
. | . | TRBJ2-1 | TRBV11-3 | CASSFRRSSYNEQFF | TGTGCCAGCAGCTTCCGGCGGAGCTCCTACAATGAGCAGTTCTTC
TRBD2 | few | TRBJ2-1 | TRBV30 | CAWRGFSGRVYNEQFF | TGTGCCTGGAGAGGATTCAGCGGGAGGGTCTACAATGAGCAGTTCTTC
TRBD1 | . | TRBJ2-7 | TRBV5-4 | CASSRDSHNYEQYF | TGTGCCAGCAGCCGGGACAGTCACAATTACGAGCAGTACTTC
TRBD1 | . | TRBJ2-1 | TRBV6-5 | CASSYRDRSYEQFF | TGTGCCAGCAGTTACAGGGACAGGAGTTACGAGCAGTTCTTC
. | few | TRBJ2-2 | TRBV2 | CASSLTGYTGELFF | TGTGCCAGCAGCTTGACTGGATACACCGGGGAGCTGTTTTTT
. | medium-sized | TRBJ2-7 | TRBV6-1 | CASRSGWLSSYEQYF | TGTGCCAGCAGATCAGGGTGGCTGAGCTCCTACGAGCAGTACTTC
. | . | TRBJ2-3 | TRBV11-3 | CASSPGARGLDTQYF | TGTGCCAGCAGCCCCGGGGCGAGAGGTCTAGATACGCAGTATTTT
TRBD1 | few | TRBJ2-7 | TRBV7-2 | CASSRGLWGQGVYEQYF | TGTGCCAGCAGCCGAGGCTTATGGGGACAGGGCGTCTACGAGCAGTACTTC
TRBD2 | . | TRBJ2-5 | TRBV28 | CASSFGGRAAVTQYF | TGTGCCAGCAGTTTCGGCGGGAGGGCCGCAGTGACCCAGTACTTC
. | few | TRBJ2-7 | TRBV6-8 | CASKQVGGYEQYF | TGTGCCAGCAAACAAGTCGGCGGCTACGAGCAGTACTTC
TRBD1 | . | TRBJ1-6 | TRBV30 | CAWSVLQGESPLHF | TGTGCCTGGAGTGTACTGCAGGGGGAGTCACCCCTCCACTTT
TRBD2 | medium-sized | TRBJ2-1 | TRBV5-1 | CASSLGPAGDYNEQFF | TGCGCCAGCAGCTTGGGTCCAGCGGGAGACTACAATGAGCAGTTCTTC
TRBD2 | . | TRBJ2-7 | TRBV5-4 | CASSQGTSGSYEQYF | TGTGCCAGCAGCCAAGGGACTAGCGGGAGCTACGAGCAGTACTTC
. | . | TRBJ2-5 | TRBV7-9 | CASSLSGGETQYF | TGTGCCAGCAGCTTATCCGGCGGGGAGACCCAGTACTTC
TRBD1 | . | TRBJ1-2 | TRBV6-1 | CASSRGQVANYGYTF | TGTGCCAGCAGTAGGGGACAGGTGGCTAACTATGGCTACACCTTC